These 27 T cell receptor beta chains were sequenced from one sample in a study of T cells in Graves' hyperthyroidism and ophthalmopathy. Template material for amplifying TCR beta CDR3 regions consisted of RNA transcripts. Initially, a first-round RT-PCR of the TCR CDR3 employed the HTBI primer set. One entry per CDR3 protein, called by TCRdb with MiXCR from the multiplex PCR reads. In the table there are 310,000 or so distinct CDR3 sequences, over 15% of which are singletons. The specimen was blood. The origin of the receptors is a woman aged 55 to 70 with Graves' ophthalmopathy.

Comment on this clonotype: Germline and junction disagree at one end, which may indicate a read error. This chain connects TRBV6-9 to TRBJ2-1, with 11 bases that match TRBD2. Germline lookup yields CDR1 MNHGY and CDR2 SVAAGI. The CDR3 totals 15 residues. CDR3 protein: CANSYQGLADNEQFF. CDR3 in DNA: TGTGCCAACAGTTACCAGGGACTAGCGGACAATGAGCAGTTCTTC.

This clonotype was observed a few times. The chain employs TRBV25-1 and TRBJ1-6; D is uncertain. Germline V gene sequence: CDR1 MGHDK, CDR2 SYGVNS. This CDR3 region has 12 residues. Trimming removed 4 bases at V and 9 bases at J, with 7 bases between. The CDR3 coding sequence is TGTGCCAGCAGTGGCTTGGGTTCACCCCTCCACTTT. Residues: CASSGLGSPLHF.

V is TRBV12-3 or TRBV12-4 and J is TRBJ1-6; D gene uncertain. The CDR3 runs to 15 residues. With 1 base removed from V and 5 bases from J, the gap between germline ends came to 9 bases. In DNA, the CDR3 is TGTGCCAGCAGTTTAGAACGCCCAGATAATTCACCCCTCCACTTT. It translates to CASSLERPDNSPLHF.

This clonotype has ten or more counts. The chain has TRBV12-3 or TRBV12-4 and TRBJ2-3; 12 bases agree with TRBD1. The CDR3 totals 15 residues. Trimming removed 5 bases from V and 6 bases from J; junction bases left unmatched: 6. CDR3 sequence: CASSLSGQGADTQYF. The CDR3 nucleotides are TGTGCCAGCAGTCTCTCGGGACAGGGGGCGGATACGCAGTATTTT.

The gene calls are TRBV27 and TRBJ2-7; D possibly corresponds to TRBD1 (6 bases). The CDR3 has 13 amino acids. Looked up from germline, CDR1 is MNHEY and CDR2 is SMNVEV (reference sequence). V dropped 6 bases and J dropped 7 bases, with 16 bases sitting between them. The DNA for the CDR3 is TGTGCCAGCAGCCGAGGGGAAGGGGGAGAGCAGTACTTC. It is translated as CASSRGEGGEQYF.

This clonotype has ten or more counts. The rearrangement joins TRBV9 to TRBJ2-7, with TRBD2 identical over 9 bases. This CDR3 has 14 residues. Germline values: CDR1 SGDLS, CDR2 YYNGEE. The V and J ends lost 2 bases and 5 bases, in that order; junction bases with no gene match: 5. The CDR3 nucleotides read TGTGCCAGCAGCGTTAGCGGGAGTGGCCACGAGCAGTACTTC. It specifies CASSVSGSGHEQYF.

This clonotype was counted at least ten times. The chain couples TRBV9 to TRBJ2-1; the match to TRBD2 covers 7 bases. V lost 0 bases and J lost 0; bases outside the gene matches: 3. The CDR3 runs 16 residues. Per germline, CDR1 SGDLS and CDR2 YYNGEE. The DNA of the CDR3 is TGTGCCAGCAGCGTAGTAAGCGGGAACTCCTACAATGAGCAGTTCTTC. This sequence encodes CASSVVSGNSYNEQFF.

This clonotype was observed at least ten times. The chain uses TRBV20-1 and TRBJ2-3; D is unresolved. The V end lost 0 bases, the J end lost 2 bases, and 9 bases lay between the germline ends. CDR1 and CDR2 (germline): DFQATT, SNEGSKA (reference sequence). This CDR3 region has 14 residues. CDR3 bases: TGCAGTGCTAGAGATAAGGCCCTCACAGATACGCAGTATTTT. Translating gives CSARDKALTDTQYF.

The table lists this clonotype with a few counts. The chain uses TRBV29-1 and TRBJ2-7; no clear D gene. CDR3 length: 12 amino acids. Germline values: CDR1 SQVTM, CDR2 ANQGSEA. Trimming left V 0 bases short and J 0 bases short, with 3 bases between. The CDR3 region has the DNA TGCAGCGTTGAAGACAGCTCCTACGAGCAGTACTTC. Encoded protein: CSVEDSSYEQYF.

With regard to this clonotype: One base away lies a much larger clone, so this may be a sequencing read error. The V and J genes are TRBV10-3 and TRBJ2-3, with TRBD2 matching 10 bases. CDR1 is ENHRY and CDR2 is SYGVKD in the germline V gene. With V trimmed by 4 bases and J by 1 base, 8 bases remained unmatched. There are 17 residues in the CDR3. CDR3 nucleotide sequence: TGTGCCATCAGTGGGTGGCAGGGGACTAGCGGCACAGATACGCAGTATTTT. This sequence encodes CAISGWQGTSGTDTQYF.

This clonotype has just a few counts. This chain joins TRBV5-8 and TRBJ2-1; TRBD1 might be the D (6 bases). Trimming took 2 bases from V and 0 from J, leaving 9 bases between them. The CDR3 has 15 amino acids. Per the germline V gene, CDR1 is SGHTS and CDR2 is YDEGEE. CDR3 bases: TGTGCCAGCAGCTTTGGGACAAACTCCTACAATGAGCAGTTCTTC. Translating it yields CASSFGTNSYNEQFF.

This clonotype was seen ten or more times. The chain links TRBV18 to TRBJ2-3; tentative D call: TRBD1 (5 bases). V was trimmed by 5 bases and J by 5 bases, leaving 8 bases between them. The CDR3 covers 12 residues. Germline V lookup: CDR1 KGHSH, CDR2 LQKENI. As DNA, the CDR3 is TGTGCCAGCTCAAGGGGCCTAGATACGCAGTATTTT. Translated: CASSRGLDTQYF. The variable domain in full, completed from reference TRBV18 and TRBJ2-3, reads NAGVMQNPRHLVRRRGQEARLRCSPMKGHSHVYWYRQLPEEGLKFMVYLQKENIIDESGMPKERFSAEFPKEGPSILRIQQVVRGDSAAYFCASSRGLDTQYFGPGTRLTVL.

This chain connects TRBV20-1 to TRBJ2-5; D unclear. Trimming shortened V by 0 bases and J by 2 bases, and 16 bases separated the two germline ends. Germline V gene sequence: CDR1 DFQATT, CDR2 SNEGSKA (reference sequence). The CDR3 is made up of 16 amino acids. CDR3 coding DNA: TGCAGTGCTAGAGACCCCCTCCGGACGCCTCAAGAGACCCAGTACTTC. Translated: CSARDPLRTPQETQYF.

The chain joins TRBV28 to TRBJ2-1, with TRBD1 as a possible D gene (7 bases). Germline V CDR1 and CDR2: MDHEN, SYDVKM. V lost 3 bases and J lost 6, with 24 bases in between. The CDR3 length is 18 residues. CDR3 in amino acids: CASSFFDRAGTRSNEQFF. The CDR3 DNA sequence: TGTGCCAGCAGTTTCTTTGACAGGGCGGGGACACGTTCCAATGAGCAGTTCTTC.

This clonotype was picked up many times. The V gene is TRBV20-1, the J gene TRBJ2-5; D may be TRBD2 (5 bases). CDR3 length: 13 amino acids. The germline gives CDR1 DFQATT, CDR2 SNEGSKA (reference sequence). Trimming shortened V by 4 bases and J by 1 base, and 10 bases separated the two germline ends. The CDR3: CSATTGIQETQYF. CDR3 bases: TGCAGTGCTACTACCGGGATCCAAGAGACCCAGTACTTC.

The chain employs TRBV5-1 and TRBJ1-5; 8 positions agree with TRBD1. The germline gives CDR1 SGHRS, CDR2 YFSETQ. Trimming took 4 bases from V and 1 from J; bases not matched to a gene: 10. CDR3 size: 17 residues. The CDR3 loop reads CASSPGQGGWSNQPQHF. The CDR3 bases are TGCGCCAGCAGCCCCGGACAGGGCGGTTGGAGCAATCAGCCCCAGCATTTT. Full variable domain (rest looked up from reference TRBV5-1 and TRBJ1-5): KAGVTQTPRYLIKTRGQQVTLSCSPISGHRSVSWYQQTPGQGLQFLFEYFSETQRNKGNFPGRFSGRQFSNSRSEMNVSTLELGDSALYLCASSPGQGGWSNQPQHFGDGTRLSIL.

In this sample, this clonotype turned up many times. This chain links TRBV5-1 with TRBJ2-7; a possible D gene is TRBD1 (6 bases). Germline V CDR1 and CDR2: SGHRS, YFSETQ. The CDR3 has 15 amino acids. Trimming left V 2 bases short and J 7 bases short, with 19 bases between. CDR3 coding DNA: TGCGCCAGCAGCTTTTCACAGGGTTATACAAGGGAGCAGTACTTC. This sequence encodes CASSFSQGYTREQYF. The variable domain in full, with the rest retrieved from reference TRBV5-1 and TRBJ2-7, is KAGVTQTPRYLIKTRGQQVTLSCSPISGHRSVSWYQQTPGQGLQFLFEYFSETQRNKGNFPGRFSGRQFSNSRSEMNVSTLELGDSALYLCASSFSQGYTREQYFGPGTRLTVT.

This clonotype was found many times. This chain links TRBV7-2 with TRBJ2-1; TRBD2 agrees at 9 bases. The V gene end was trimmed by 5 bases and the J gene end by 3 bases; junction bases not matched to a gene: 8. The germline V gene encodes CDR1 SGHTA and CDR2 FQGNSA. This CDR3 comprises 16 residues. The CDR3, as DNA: TGTGCCAGCAGCCCCCAGGCAGCGGGGGGCTACAATGAGCAGTTCTTC. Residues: CASSPQAAGGYNEQFF.

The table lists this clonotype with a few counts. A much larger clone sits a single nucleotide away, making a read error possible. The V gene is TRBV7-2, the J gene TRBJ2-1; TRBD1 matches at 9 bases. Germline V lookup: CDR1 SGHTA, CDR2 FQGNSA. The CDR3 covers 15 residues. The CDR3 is CASSTDRGGYKEQFF. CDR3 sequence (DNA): TGTGCCAGCAGCACTGACAGGGGGGGCTACAAAGAGCAGTTCTTC.

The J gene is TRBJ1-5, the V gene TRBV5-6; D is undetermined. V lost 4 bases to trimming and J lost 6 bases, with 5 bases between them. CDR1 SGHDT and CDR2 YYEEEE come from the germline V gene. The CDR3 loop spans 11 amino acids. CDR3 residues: CASSRSQPQHF. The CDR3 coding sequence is TGTGCCAGCAGCCGGAGTCAGCCCCAGCATTTT. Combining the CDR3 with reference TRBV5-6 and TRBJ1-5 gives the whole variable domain DAGVTQSPTHLIKTRGQQVTLRCSPKSGHDTVSWYQQALGQGPQFIFQYYEEEERQRGNFPDRFSGHQFPNYSSELNVNALLLGDSALYLCASSRSQPQHFGDGTRLSIL.

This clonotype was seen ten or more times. The CDR3 DNA sequence: TGTGCCAGCAGTTTATCGAATAGCTTGACAGGGGACAAATATTTT. As protein: CASSLSNSLTGDKYF. The chain combines TRBV27 with TRBJ1-3; 8 bases map to TRBD1. The V gene's germline CDR1 is MNHEY and CDR2 SMNVEV (reference sequence). The CDR3 runs 15 residues. With V trimmed by 0 bases and J by 15 bases, 13 bases remained unmatched.

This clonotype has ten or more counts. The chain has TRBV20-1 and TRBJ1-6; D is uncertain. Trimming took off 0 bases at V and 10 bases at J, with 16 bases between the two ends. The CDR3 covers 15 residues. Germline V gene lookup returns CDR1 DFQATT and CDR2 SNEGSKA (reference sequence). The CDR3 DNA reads TGCAGTGCTAGAGACACTCCGGAGGGAGACTCACCCCTCCACTTT. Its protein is CSARDTPEGDSPLHF.

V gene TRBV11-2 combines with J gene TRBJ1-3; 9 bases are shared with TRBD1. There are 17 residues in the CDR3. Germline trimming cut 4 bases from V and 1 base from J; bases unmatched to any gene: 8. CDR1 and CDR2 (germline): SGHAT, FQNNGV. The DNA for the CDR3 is TGTGCCAGCAGCTCGCGGACAGGGGTATCTTCTGGAAACACCATATATTTT. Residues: CASSSRTGVSSGNTIYF.

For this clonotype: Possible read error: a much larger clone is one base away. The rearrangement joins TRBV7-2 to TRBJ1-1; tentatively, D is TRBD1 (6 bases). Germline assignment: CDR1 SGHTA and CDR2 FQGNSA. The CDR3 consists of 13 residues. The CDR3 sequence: CGSSFYGGAEAFF. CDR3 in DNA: TGTGGCAGCAGCTTCTACGGGGGCGCTGAAGCTTTCTTT.

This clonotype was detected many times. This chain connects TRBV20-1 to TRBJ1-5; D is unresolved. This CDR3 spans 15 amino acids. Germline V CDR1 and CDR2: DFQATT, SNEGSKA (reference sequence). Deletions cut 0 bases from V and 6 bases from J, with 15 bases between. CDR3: CSARDVLGSSQPQHF. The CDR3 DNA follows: TGCAGTGCTAGAGATGTCTTGGGGTCGAGTCAGCCCCAGCATTTT.

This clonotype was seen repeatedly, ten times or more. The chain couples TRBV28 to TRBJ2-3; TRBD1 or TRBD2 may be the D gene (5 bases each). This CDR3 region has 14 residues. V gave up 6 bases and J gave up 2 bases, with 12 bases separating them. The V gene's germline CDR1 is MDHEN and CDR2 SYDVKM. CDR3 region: CASREGTSTDTQYF. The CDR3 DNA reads TGTGCCAGCAGAGAAGGGACCTCCACAGATACGCAGTATTTT.

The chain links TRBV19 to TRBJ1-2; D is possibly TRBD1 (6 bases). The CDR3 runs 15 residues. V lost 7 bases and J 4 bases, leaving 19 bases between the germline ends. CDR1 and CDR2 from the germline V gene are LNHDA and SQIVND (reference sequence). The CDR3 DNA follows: TGTGCCAGTAATGCCGGGGGCACTAACCCCTATGGCTACACCTTC. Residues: CASNAGGTNPYGYTF.